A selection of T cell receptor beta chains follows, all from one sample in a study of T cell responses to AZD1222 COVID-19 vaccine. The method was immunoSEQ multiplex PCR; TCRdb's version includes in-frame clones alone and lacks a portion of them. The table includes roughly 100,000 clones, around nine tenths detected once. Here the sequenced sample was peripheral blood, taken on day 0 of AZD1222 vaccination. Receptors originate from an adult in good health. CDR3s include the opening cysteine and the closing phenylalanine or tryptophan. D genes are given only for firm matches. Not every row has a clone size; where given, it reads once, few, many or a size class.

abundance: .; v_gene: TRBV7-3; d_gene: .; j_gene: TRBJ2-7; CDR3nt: TGTGCCAGCAGCTCCCCAGGCTACGAGCAGTACTTC; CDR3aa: CASSSPGYEQYF
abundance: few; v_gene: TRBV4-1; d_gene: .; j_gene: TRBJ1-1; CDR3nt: TGCGCCAGCAGCCATATTTCTGAGGACACTGAAGCTTTCTTT; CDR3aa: CASSHISEDTEAFF
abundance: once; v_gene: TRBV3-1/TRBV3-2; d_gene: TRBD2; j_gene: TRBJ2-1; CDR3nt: TGTGCCAGCAGCCAAGATCGGACTAGCGGGGGAGCCTACAATGAGCAGTTCTTC; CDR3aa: CASSQDRTSGGAYNEQFF
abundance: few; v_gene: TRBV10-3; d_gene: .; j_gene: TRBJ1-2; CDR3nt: TGTGCCATCAGTGACCCCTTCGGTAGGGGCTATGGCTACACCTTC; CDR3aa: CAISDPFGRGYGYTF
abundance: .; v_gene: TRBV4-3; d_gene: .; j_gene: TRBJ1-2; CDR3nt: TGCGCCAGCAGCCAGGATCTAATAGGAACTTACACCTTC; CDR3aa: CASSQDLIGTYTF
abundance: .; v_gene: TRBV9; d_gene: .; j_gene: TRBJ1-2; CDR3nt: TGTGCCAGCAGCATGGCGGGCAGGGTAGATGGCTACACCTTC; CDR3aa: CASSMAGRVDGYTF
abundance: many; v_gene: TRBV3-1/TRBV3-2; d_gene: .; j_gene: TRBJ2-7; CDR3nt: TGTGCCAGCAGCCACGGCGCCTCCTACGAGCAGTACTTC; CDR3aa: CASSHGASYEQYF
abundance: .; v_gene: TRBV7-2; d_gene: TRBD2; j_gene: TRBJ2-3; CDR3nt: TGTGCCAGCAGCGCCCAGGGACTAGCGGGAGCAGATACGCAGTATTTT; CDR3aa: CASSAQGLAGADTQYF
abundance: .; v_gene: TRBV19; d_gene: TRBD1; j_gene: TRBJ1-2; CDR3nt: TGTGCCAGTGAGAACGGGGCAGGGGGTAATGGCTACACCTTC; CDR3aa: CASENGAGGNGYTF
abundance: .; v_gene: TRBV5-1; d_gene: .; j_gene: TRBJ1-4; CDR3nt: TGCGCCAGCAGCTTGGACACCCGTGAAAAACTGTTTTTT; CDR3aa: CASSLDTREKLFF
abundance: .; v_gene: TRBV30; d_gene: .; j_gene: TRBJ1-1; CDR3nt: TGTGCCTGGAGTATACAGGGTACTGAAGCTTTCTTT; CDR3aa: CAWSIQGTEAFF
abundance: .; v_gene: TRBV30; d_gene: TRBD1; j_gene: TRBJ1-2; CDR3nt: TGTGCCTGGAGTGTCGGACAGGCTGGCTACACCTTC; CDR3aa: CAWSVGQAGYTF
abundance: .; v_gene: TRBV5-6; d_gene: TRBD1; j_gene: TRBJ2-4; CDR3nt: TGTGCCAGCAGCGGATTGACGGGACAGGGTCTAAACATTCAGTACTTC; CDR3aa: CASSGLTGQGLNIQYF
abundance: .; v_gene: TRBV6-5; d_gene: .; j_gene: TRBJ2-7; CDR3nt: TGTGCCAGTAGCCCGAGGAGCTACGAGCAGTACTTC; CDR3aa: CASSPRSYEQYF
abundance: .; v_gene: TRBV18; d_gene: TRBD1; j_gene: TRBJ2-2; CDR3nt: TGTGCCAGCTCAACGGGACAGGAACTTACCGGGGAGCTGTTTTTT; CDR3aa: CASSTGQELTGELFF
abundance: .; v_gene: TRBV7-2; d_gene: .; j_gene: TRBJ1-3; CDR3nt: TGTGCCAGCAGCCCCGGGCCCGGAAACACCATATATTTT; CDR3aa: CASSPGPGNTIYF
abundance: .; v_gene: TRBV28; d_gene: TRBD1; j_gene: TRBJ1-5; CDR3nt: TGTGCCAGCAGTTTCGGGGCCAGGGGGGACAATCAGCCCCAGCATTTT; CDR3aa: CASSFGARGDNQPQHF
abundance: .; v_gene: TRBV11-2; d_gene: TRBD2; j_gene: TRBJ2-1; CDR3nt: TGTGCCAGCAGCCCCAGACTAGCGGGTGACAATGAGCAGTTCTTC; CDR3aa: CASSPRLAGDNEQFF
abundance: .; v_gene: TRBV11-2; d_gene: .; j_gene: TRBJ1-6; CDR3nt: TGTGCCAGCAGCCCCCCGATGGAGTCACCCCTCCACTTT; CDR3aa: CASSPPMESPLHF
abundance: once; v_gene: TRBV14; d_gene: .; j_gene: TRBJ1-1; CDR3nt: TGTGCCAGCCAATATCAGGGGCGAACTGAAGCTTTCTTT; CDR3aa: CASQYQGRTEAFF
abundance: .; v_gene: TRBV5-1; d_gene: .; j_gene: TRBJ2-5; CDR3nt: TGCGCCAGCAGTGAGGGTTTAGTACAAGAGACCCAGTACTTC; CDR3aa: CASSEGLVQETQYF
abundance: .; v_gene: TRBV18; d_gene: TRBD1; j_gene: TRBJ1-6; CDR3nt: TGTGCCAGCTCACTTCGGACAGGGGTTAATAATTCACCCCTCCACTTT; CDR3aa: CASSLRTGVNNSPLHF
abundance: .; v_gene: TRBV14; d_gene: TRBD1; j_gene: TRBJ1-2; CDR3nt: TGTGCCAGCAGCCAAGTAACAGGGGGCGGCTATGGCTACACCTTC; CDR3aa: CASSQVTGGGYGYTF
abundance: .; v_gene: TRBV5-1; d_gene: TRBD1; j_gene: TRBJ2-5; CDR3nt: TGCGCCAGCAGCCCCGGACAGGGAAGGCTAGAGACCCAGTACTTC; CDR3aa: CASSPGQGRLETQYF
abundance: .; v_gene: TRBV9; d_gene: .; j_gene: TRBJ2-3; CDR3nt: TGTGCCAGCAGCGTAGCTGGGGCGGGGCTCGCAGATACGCAGTATTTT; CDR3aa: CASSVAGAGLADTQYF
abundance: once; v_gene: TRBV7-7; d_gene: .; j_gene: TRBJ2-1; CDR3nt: TGTGCTAGCAGCCCCCATTCGGCCGGCGGGGCCTCCTACAATGAGCAGTTCTTC; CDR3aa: CASSPHSAGGASYNEQFF
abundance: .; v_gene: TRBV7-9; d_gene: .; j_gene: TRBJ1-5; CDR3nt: TGTGCCAGCAGCCCCCTAGGGGATCGTAGCAATCAGCCCCAGCATTTT; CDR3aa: CASSPLGDRSNQPQHF
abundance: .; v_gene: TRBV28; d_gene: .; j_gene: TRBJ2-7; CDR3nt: TGTGCCAGCAGGATAGGGACGGCCTACGAGCAGTACTTC; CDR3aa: CASRIGTAYEQYF
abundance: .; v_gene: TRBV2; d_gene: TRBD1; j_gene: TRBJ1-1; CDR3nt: TGTGCCAGCTCGGGACAGGGGAACACTGAAGCTTTCTTT; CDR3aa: CASSGQGNTEAFF
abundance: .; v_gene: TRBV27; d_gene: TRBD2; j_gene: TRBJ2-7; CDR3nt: TGTGCCAGCAGTTTAAAAAGCGGGAGCTCCTACGAGCAGTACTTC; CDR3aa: CASSLKSGSSYEQYF
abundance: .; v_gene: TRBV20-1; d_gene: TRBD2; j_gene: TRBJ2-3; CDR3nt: TGCAGTGCTAGTCCAATCGGACTAGCGGAGAGCACAGATACGCAGTATTTT; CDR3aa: CSASPIGLAESTDTQYF
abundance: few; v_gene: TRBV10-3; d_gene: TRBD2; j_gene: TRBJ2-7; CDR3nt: TGTGCCATCAGTGGGGGACTAGCGGGAGTCAACTACGAGCAGTACTTC; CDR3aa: CAISGGLAGVNYEQYF
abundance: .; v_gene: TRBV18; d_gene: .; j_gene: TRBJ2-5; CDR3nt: TGTGCCAGCTCACCACTTGGGTCAGGGTATGGCCAAGAGACCCAGTACTTC; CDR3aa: CASSPLGSGYGQETQYF
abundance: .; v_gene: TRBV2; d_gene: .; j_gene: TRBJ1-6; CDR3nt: TGTGCCAGCAGCCCCGAGGCTGGTTCACCCCTCCACTTT; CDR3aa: CASSPEAGSPLHF
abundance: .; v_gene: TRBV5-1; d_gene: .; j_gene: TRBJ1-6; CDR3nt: TGCGCCAGCAGCTTGGGGTCACCCCTCCACTTT; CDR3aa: CASSLGSPLHF
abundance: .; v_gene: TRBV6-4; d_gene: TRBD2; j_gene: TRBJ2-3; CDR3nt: TGTGCCAGCAGTGAAGTGGCTAGCGGGAGGGTAGATACGCAGTATTTT; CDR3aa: CASSEVASGRVDTQYF
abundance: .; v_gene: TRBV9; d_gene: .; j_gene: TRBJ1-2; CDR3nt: TGTGCCAGCAGCGTAGAGGCGACAGGCCTTAACTATGGCTACACCTTC; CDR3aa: CASSVEATGLNYGYTF
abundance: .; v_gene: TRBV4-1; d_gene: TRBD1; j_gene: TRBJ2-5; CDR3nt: TGCGCCAGCAGCCCTCATGGACAGGGGACACAAGAGACCCAGTACTTC; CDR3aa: CASSPHGQGTQETQYF
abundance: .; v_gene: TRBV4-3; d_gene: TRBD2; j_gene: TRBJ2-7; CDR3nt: TGCGCCAGCAGCCAAGAAAGCGGGGTTAGCTCCTACGAGCAGTACTTC; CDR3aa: CASSQESGVSSYEQYF
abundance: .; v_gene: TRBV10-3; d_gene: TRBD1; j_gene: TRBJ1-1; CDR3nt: TGTGCCATCAGCCCCGGGTTGGGACAGGAAGCCCGCACTGAAGCTTTCTTT; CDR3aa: CAISPGLGQEARTEAFF
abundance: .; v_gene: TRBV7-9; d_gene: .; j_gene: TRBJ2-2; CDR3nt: TGTGCCAGCAGCGGGCAGGGGAGGACTAGTACCACCGGGGAGCTGTTTTTT; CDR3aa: CASSGQGRTSTTGELFF
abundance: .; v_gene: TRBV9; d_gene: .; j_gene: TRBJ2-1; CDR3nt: TGTGCCAGCAGCGAACGACGAAGGCAGAGCTCCTACAATGAGCAGTTCTTC; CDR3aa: CASSERRRQSSYNEQFF
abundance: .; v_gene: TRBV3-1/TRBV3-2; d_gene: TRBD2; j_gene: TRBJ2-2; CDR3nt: TGTGCCAGCAGCCAAGCCGTCTACGTTCTAGCTAGCGGGAACACCGGGGAGCTGTTTTTT; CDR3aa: CASSQAVYVLASGNTGELFF
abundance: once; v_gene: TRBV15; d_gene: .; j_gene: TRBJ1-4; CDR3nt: TGTGCCACCAGCGTCCGCCGGGGAGATTATTTCTATGAAAAACTGTTTTTT; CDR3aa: CATSVRRGDYFYEKLFF
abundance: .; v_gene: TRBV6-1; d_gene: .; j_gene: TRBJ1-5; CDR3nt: TGTGCCAGCAGTGAAGCGGTGACAATAAGCAATCAGCCCCAGCATTTT; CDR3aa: CASSEAVTISNQPQHF
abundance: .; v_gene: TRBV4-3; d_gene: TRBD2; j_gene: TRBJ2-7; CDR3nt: TGCGCCAGCAGCCAAGATCGGGTGCTGGGAGGGCTAGAGCAGTACTTC; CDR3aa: CASSQDRVLGGLEQYF
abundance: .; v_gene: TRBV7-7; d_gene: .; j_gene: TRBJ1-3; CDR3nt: TGTGCTAGCAGCTTAACAAACACAGGAAACACCATATATTTT; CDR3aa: CASSLTNTGNTIYF
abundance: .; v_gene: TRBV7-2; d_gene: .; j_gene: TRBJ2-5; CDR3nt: TGTGCCAGCAGCATCGTGACCGGGGCGTCGACGGAGACCCAGTACTTC; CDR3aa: CASSIVTGASTETQYF
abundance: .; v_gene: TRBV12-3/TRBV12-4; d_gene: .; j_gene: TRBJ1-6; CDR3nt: TGTGCCAGCAGTTTAGGGGGTGTTTCACCCCTCCACTTT; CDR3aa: CASSLGGVSPLHF
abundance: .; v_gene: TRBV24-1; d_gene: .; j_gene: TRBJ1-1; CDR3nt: TGTGCCACCAGTGACCCTGACACTGAAGCTTTCTTT; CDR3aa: CATSDPDTEAFF
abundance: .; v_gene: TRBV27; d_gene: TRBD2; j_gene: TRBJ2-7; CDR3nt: TGTGCCAGCAGTTTAGCGGGAGGGCCGGGCGAGCAGTACTTC; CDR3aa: CASSLAGGPGEQYF